This TCR beta chain was recovered during a study of blood T cell repertoires in COVID-19. Study-level information: Donors in the United States, Italy and Spain gave samples during acute or convalescent COVID-19. Sources were T cells, B-cell-depleted T cells, or PBMCs; the material itself was cDNA or gDNA.

How the authors handled the data: By means of reference gene primer amplification, nucleated cell counts were estimated. Generated by immunoSEQ multiplex PCR, the TCRdb table keeps only in-frame clones and is missing some. V, J and clone size reflect that table, while D and trimming were determined from the DNA. Found here are 250,000 to 300,000 clones, around 87% of them singletons; the top ten hold about 2.2%. The sample comprised peripheral blood. This receptor was obtained from a woman in her forties or fifties who had recovered from COVID-19.

CDR3 nucleotide sequence: TGTGCCAGCAGCTTACCGGGACTTTTCAGCTACGAGCAGTACTTC. Its protein is CASSLPGLFSYEQYF. This chain links TRBV7-9 with TRBJ2-7; a possible D gene is TRBD2 (6 bases). Trimming took 2 bases from V and 3 from J, leaving 14 bases between them. The V gene's germline CDR1 is SEHNR and CDR2 FQNEAQ (reference sequence). CDR3 length equals 15 residues.